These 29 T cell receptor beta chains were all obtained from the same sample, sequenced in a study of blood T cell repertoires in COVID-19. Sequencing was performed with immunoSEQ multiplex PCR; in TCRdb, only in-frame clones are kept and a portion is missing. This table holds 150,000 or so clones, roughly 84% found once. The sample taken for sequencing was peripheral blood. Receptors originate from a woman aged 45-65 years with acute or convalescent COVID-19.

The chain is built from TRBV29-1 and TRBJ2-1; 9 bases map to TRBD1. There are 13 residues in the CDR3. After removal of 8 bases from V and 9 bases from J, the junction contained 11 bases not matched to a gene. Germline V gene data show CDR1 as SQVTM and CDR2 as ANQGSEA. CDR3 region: CSLSTGGWGEQFF. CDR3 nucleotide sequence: TGCAGCTTATCGACAGGGGGGTGGGGTGAGCAGTTCTTC.

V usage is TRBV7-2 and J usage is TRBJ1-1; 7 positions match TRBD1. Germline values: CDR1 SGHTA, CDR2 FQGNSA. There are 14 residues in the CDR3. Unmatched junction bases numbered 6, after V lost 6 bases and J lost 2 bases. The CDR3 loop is CASSFRGINTEAFF. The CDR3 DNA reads TGTGCCAGCAGTTTCAGGGGGATTAACACTGAAGCTTTCTTT.

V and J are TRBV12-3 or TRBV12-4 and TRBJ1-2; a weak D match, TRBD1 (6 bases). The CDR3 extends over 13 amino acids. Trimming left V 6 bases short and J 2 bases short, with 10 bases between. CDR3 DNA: TGTGCCAGCAGCCTAGGGGGAAACTATGGCTACACCTTC. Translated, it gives CASSLGGNYGYTF.

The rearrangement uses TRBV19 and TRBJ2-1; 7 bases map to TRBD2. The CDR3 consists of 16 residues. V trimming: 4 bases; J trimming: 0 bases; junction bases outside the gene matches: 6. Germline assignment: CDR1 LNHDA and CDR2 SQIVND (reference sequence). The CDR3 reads CASSTRGGSSYNEQFF. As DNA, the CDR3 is TGTGCCAGTAGTACCCGCGGCGGGAGCTCCTACAATGAGCAGTTCTTC.

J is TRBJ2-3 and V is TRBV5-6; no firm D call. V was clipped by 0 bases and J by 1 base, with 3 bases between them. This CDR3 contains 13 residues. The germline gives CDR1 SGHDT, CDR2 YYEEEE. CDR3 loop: CASSLAGTDTQYF. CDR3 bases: TGTGCCAGCAGCTTGGCCGGCACAGATACGCAGTATTTT.

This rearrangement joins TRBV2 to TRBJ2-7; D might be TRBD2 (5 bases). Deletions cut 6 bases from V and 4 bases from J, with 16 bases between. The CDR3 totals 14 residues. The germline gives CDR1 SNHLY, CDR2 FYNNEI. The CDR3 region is CASREKGLRYEQYF. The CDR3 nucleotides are TGTGCCAGCAGAGAAAAAGGACTGCGATACGAGCAGTACTTC.

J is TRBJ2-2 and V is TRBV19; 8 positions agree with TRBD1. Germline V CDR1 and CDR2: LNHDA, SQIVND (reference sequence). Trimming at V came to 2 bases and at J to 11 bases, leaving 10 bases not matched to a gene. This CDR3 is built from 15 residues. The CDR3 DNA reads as TGTGCCAGTAGTATATCCACCCTCAGGGGGCGAGAGCTGTTTTTT. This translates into CASSISTLRGRELFF.

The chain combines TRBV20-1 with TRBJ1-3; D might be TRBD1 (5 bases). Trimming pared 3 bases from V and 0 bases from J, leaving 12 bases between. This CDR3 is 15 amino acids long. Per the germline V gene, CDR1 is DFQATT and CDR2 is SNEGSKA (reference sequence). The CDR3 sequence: CSASRQFSSGNTIYF. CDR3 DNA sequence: TGCAGTGCTAGTAGACAGTTTAGCTCTGGAAACACCATATATTTT.

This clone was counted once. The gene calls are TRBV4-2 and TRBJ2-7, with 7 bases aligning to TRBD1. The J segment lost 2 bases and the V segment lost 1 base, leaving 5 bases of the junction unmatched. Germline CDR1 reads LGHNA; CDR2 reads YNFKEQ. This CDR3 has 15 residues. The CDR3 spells CASSQGDSMAYEQYF. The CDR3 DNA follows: TGTGCCAGCAGCCAAGGGGACAGCATGGCCTACGAGCAGTACTTC.

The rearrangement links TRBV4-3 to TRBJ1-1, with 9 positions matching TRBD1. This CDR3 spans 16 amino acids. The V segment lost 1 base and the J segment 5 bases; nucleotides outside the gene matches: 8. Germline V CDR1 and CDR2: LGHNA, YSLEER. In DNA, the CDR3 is TGCGCCAGCAGCCAAGGGTACAGGGGGCTTAGAACTGAAGCTTTCTTT. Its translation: CASSQGYRGLRTEAFF.

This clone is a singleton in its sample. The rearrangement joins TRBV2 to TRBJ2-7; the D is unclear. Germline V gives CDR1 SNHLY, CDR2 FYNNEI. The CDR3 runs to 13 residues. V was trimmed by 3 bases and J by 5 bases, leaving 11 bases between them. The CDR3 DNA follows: TGTGCCAGCAGTGAGATTTCGGTAAACGAGCAGTACTTC. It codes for CASSEISVNEQYF.

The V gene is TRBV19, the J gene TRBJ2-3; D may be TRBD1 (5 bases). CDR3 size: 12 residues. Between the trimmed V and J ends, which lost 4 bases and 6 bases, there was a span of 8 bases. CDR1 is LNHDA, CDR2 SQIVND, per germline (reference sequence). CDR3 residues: CASSTPGDTQYF. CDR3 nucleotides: TGTGCCAGTAGTACGCCAGGGGATACGCAGTATTTT.

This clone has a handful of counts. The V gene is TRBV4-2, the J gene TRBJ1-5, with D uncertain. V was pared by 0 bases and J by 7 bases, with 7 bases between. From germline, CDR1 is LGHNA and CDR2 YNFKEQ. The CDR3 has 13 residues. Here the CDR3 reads CASSQDPAQPQHF. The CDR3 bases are TGTGCCAGCAGCCAAGATCCAGCGCAGCCCCAGCATTTT.

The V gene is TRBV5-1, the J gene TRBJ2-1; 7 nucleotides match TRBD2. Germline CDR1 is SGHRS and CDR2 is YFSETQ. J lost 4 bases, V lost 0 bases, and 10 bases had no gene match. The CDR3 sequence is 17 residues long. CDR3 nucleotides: TGCGCCAGCAGCTTGGTTGGAGGGGCTAGCGGATACAATGAGCAGTTCTTC. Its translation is CASSLVGGASGYNEQFF.

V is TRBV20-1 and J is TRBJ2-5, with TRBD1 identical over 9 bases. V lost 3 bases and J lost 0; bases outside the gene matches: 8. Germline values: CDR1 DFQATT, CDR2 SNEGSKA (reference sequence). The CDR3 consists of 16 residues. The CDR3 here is CSASLYGQGYQETQYF. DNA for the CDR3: TGCAGTGCTAGTTTGTACGGACAGGGGTACCAAGAGACCCAGTACTTC.

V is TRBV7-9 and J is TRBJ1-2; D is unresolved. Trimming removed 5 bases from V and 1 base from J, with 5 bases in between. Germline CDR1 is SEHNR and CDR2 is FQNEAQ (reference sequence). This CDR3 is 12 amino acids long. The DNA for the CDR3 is TGTGCCAGCAGCCTAAATAACTATGGCTACACCTTC. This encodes CASSLNNYGYTF.

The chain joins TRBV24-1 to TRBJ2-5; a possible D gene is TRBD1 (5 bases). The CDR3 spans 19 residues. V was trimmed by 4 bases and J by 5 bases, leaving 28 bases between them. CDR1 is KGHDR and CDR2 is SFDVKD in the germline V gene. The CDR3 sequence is CATSDIDRTVSPAMETQYF. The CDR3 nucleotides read TGTGCCACCAGTGACATCGACAGAACCGTCTCCCCCGCAATGGAGACCCAGTACTTC.

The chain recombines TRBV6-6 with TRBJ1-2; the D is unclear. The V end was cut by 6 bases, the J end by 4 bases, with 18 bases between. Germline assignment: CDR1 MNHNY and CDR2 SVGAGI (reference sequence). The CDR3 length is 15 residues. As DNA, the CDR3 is TGTGCCAGCAGCCAAGCCTCGACGGGAACCTATGGCTACACCTTC. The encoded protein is CASSQASTGTYGYTF.

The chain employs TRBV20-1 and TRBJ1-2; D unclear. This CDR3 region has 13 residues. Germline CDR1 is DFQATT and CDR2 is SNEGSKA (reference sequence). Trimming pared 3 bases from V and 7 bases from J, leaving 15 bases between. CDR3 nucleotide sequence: TGCAGTGCTAGTACTGCGGCAGCACGTGGCTACACCTTC. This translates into CSASTAAARGYTF.

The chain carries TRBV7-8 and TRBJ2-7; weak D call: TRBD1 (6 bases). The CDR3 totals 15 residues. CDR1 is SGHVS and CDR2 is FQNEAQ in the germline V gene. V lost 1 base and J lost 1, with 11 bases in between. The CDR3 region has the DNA TGTGCCAGCAGCTTAGACAGGACAGTTTCCTACGAGCAGTACTTC. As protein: CASSLDRTVSYEQYF.

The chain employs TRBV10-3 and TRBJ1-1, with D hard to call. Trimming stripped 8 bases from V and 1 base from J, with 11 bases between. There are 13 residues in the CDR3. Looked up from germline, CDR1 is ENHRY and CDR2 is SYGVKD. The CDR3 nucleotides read TGTGCCATCCTGGGCTATAGGAACACTGAAGCTTTCTTT. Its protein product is CAILGYRNTEAFF.

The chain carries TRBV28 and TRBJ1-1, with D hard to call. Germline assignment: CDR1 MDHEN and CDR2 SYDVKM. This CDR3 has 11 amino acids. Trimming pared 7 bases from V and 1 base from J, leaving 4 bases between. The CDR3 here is CASIRNTEAFF. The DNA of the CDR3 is TGTGCCAGCATTAGGAACACTGAAGCTTTCTTT.

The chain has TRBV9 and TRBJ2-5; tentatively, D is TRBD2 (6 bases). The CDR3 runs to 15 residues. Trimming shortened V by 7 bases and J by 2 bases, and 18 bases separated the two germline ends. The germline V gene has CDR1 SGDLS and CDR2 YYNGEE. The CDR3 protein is CASSRGLGNQETQYF. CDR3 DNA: TGTGCCAGCTCACGGGGGTTGGGCAATCAAGAGACCCAGTACTTC.

The CDR3 DNA sequence: TGTGCCAGCAGCTCGGGACTAGCGGAAGATACGCAGTATTTT. It encodes CASSSGLAEDTQYF. The J gene is TRBJ2-3, the V gene TRBV7-3; TRBD2 aligns across 11 bases. Germline CDR1 SGHTA, CDR2 FQGTGA. V shed 4 bases and J 5 bases; nucleotides not matched to a gene: 2. This CDR3 has 14 residues.

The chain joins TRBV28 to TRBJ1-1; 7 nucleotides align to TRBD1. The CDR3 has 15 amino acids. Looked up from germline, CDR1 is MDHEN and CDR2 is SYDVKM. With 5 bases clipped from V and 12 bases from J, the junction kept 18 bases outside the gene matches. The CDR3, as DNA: TGTGCCAGCAGTCTTATAACAGCCGGGACAGTCGAAACTTTCTTT. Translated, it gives CASSLITAGTVETFF. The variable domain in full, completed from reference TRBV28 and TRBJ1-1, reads DVKVTQSSRYLVKRTGEKVFLECVQDMDHENMFWYRQDPGLGLRLIYFSYDVKMKEKGDIPEGYSVSREKKERFSLILESASTNQTSMYLCASSLITAGTVETFFGQGTRLTVV.

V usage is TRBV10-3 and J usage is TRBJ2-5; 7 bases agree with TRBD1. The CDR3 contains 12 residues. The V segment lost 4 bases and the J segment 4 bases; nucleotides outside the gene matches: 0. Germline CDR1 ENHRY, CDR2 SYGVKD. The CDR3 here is CAISGQGETQYF. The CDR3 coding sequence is TGTGCCATCAGTGGACAGGGAGAGACCCAGTACTTC.

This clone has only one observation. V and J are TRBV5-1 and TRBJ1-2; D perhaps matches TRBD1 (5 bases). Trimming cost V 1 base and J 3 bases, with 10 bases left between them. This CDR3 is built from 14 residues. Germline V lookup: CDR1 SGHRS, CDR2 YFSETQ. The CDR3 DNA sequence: TGCGCCAGCAGCTTGACAGGAGAATACTATGGCTACACCTTC. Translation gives CASSLTGEYYGYTF.

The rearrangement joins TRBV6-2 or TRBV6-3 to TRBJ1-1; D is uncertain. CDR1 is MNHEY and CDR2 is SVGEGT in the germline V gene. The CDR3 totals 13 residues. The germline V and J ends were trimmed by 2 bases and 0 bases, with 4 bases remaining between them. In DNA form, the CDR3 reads TGTGCCAGCAGTTACCTCGTGAACACTGAAGCTTTCTTT. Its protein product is CASSYLVNTEAFF.

The CDR3 region has the DNA TGTGCCTGGATTAGGCCCGGGCGGGGTAATTCACCCCTCCACTTT. This gives the protein CAWIRPGRGNSPLHF. V usage is TRBV30 and J usage is TRBJ1-6; D is ambiguous. CDR1 is GTSNPN and CDR2 is SVGIG in the germline V gene (reference sequence). There are 15 residues in the CDR3. Trimming stripped 4 bases from V and 6 bases from J, with 16 bases between.